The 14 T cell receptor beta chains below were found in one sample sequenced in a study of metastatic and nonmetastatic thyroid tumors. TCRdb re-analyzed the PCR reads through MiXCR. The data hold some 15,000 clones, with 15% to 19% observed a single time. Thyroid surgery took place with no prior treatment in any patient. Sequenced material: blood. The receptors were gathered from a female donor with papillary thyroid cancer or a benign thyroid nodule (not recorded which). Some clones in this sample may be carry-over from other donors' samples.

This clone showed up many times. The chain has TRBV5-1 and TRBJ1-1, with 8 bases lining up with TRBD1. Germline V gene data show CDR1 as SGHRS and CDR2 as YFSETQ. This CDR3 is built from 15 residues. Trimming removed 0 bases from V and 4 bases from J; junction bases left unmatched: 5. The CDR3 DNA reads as TGCGCCAGCAGCTTGGTTCAGGGGGCAGGCACTGAAGCTTTCTTT. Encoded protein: CASSLVQGAGTEAFF.

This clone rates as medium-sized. The CDR3 DNA sequence: TGTGCCAGCACCAGGGGTGGCTATGGCTACACCTTC. Protein product: CASTRGGYGYTF. The chain employs TRBV28 and TRBJ1-2; D perhaps matches TRBD1 (6 bases). CDR1 is MDHEN, CDR2 SYDVKM, per germline. The CDR3 has 12 residues. With 7 bases removed from V and 4 bases from J, the gap between germline ends came to 10 bases.

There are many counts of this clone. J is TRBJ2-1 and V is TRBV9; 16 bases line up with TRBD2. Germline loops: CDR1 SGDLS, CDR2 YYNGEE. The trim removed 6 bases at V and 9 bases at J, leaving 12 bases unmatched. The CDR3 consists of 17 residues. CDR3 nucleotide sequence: TGTGCCAGCAACCAAGAGGGACTAGCGGGAGGGCCGGGTGAGCAGTTCTTC. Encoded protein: CASNQEGLAGGPGEQFF.

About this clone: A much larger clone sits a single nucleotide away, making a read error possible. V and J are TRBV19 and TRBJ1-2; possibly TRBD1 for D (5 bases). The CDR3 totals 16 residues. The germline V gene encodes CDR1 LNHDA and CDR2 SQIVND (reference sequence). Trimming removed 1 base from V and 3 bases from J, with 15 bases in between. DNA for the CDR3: TGTGCCAGTAGTATAGCCGGGGGACGTTCAGACTATGGCTACACCTTC. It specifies CASSIAGGRSDYGYTF.

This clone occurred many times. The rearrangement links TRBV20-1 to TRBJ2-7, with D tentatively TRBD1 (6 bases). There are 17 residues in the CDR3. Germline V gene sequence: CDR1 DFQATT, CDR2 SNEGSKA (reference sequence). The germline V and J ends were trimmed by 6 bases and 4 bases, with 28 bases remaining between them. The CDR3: CSAATNRASLTRYEQYF. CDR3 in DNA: TGCAGTGCAGCCACTAACAGGGCGAGCCTAACACGTTACGAGCAGTACTTC.

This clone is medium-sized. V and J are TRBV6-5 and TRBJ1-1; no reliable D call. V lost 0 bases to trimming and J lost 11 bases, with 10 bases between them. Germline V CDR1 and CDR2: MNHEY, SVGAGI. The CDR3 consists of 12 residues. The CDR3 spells CASSYSGEEAFF. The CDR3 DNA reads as TGTGCCAGCAGTTACTCTGGGGAGGAGGCTTTCTTT.

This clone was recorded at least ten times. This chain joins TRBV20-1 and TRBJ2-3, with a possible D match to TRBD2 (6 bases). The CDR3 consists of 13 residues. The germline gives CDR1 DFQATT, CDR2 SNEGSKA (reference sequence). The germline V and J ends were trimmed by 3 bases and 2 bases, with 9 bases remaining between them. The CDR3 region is CSASWEDTDTQYF. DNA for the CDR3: TGCAGTGCTAGTTGGGAGGACACAGATACGCAGTATTTT.

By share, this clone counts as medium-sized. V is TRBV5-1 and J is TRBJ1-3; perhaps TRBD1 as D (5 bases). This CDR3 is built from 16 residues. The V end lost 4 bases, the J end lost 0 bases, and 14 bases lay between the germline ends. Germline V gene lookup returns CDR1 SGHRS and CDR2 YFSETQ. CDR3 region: CASSPEGRSSGNTIYF. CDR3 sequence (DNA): TGCGCCAGCAGCCCGGAGGGGAGAAGCTCTGGAAACACCATATATTTT.

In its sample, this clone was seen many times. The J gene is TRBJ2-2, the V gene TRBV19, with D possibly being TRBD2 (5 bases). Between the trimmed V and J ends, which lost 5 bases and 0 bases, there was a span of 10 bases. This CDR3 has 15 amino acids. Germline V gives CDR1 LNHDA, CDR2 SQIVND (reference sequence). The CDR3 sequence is CASSLRTPNTGELFF. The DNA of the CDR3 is TGTGCCAGTAGTCTGCGGACTCCGAACACCGGGGAGCTGTTTTTT. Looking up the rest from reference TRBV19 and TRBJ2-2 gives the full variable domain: DGGITQSPKYLFRKEGQNVTLSCEQNLNHDAMYWYRQDPGQGLRLIYYSQIVNDFQKGDIAEGYSVSREKKESFPLTVTSAQKNPTAFYLCASSLRTPNTGELFFGEGSRLTVL.

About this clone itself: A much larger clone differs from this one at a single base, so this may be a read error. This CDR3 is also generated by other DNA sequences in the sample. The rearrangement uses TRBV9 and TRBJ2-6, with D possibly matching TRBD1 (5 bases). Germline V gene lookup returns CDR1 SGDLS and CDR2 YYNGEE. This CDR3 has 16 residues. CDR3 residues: CASSRDLFSGANVPTF. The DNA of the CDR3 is TGTGCCAGCAGCAGGGATCTTTTCTCTGGGGCCAACGTCCCGACTTTC.

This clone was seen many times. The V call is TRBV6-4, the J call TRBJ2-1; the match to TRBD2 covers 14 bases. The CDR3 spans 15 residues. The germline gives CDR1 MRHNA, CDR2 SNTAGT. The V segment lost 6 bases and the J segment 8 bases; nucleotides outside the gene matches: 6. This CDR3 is CASRTSGGAGDEQFF. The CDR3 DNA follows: TGTGCCAGCAGGACTAGCGGGGGGGCCGGGGATGAGCAGTTCTTC.

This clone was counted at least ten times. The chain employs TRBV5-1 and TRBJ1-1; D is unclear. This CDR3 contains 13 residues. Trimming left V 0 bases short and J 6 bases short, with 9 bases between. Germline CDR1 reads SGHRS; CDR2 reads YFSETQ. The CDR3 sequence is CASSLDPEAEAFF. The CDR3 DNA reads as TGCGCCAGCAGCTTGGACCCCGAGGCTGAAGCTTTCTTT.

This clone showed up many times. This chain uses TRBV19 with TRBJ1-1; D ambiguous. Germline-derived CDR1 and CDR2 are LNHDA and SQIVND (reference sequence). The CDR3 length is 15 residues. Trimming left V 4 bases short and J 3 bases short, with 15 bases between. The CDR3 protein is CASSRTPSGDTEAFF. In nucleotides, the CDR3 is TGTGCCAGTAGTAGGACCCCATCTGGGGACACTGAAGCTTTCTTT. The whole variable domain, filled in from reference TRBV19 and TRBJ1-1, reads DGGITQSPKYLFRKEGQNVTLSCEQNLNHDAMYWYRQDPGQGLRLIYYSQIVNDFQKGDIAEGYSVSREKKESFPLTVTSAQKNPTAFYLCASSRTPSGDTEAFFGQGTRLTVV.

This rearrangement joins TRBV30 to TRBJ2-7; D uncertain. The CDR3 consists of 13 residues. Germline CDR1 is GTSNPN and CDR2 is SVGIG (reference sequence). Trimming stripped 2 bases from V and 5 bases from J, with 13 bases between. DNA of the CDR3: TGTGCCTGGAGTTCTACGGGTCACCACGAGCAGTACTTC. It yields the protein CAWSSTGHHEQYF.